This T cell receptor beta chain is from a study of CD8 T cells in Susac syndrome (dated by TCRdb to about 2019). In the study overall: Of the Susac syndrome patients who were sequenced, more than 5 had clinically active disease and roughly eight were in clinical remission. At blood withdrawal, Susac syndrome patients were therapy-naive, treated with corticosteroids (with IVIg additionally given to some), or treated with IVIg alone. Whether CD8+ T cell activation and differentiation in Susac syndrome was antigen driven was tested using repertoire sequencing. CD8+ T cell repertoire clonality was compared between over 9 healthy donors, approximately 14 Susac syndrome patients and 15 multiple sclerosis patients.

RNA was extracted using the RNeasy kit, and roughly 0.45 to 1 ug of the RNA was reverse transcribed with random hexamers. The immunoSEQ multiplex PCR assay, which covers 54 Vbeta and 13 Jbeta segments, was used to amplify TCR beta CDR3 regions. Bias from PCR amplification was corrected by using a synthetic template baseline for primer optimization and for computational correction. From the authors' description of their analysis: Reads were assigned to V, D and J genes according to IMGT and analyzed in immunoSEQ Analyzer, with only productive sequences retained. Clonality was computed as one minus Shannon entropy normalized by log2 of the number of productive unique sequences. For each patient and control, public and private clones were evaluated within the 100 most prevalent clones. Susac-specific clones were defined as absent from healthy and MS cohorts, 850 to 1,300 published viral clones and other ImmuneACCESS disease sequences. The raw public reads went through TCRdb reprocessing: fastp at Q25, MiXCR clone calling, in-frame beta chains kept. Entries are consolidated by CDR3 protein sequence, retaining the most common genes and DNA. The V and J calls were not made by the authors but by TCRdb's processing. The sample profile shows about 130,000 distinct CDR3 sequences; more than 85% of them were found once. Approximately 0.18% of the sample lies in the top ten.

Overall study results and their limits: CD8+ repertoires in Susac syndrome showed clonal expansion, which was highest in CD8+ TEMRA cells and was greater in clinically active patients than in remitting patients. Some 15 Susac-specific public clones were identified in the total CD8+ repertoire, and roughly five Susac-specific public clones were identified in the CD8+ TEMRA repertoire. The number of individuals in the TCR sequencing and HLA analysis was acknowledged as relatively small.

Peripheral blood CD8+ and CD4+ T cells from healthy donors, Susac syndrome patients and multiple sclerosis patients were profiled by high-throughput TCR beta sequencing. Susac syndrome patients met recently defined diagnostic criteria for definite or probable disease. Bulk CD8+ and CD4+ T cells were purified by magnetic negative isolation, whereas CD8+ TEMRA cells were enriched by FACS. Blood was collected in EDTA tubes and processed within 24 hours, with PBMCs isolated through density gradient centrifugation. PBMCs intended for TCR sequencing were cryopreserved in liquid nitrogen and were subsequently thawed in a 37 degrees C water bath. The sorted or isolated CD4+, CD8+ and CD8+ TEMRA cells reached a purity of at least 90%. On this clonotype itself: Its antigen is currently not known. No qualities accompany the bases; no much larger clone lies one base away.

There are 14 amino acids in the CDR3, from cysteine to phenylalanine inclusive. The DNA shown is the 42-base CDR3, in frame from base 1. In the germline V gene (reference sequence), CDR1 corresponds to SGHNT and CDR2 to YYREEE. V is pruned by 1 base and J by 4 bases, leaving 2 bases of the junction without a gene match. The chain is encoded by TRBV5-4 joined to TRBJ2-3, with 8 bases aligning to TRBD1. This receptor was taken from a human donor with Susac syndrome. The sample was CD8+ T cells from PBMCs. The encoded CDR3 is CASSLRQGPDTQYF. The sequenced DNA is TGTGCCAGCAGCTTGAGACAGGGGCCAGATACGCAGTATTTT.